One and the same sample provided the 16 T cell receptor beta chains below, sequenced in a study of preoperative IRX-2 immunotherapy in early breast cancer. The treatment denotes: preoperative locoregional IRX-2 cytokine immunotherapy. The data were produced by immunoSEQ multiplex PCR, yet TCRdb's version contains in-frame clones alone and is incomplete. The table shows over 20,000 clones, with roughly 77% occurring only once. The material was lymph node tissue, obtained after IRX-2 immunotherapy. The receptors derive from a human donor with breast cancer.

The chain carries TRBV12-1 and TRBJ2-7. TRBV12-1 is a listed pseudogene. This CDR3 contains 18 residues. CDR3 sequence reads: CASSFTLRPVGESYEQYF. Here the CDR3 DNA reads TGTGCCAGCAGCTTTACCCTCAGACCCGTGGGGGAGTCCTACGAGCAGTACTTC.

This chain links TRBV19 with TRBJ2-7; TRBD1 matches at 8 bases. V lost 3 bases and J lost 1; bases outside the gene matches: 2. The CDR3 contains 14 residues. Per the germline V gene, CDR1 is LNHDA and CDR2 is SQIVND (reference sequence). The CDR3 nucleotides are TGTGCCAGTAGTATGCGGACAGGGTCCTACGAGCAGTACTTC. Its protein is CASSMRTGSYEQYF.

There are a few counts of this clone. The rearrangement links TRBV30 to TRBJ1-6; D gene unclear. The length of the CDR3 is 15 residues. V was pared by 1 base and J by 10 bases, with 17 bases between. Germline CDR1 is GTSNPN and CDR2 is SVGIG (reference sequence). The DNA of the CDR3 is TGTGCCTGGAGTGCCGGCGCGCAGTTCGAATCACCCCTCCACTTT. Amino acid sequence: CAWSAGAQFESPLHF.

The CDR3 protein is CASKGGGLLTEAFF. The CDR3 region has the DNA TGCGCCAGCAAGGGTGGAGGGCTCCTTACTGAAGCTTTCTTT. V usage is TRBV5-1 and J usage is TRBJ1-1, with D hard to call. The CDR3 spans 14 residues. Per the germline V gene, CDR1 is SGHRS and CDR2 is YFSETQ. Trimming took 6 bases from V and 5 from J, leaving 17 bases between them. Drawing the rest from reference TRBV5-1 and TRBJ1-1, the complete variable domain is KAGVTQTPRYLIKTRGQQVTLSCSPISGHRSVSWYQQTPGQGLQFLFEYFSETQRNKGNFPGRFSGRQFSNSRSEMNVSTLELGDSALYLCASKGGGLLTEAFFGQGTRLTVV.

The V call is TRBV19, the J call TRBJ1-2; weak D call: TRBD1 (5 bases). The ends were cut back, 6 bases at V and 4 bases at J, with 12 bases in the middle. The CDR3 is 13 amino acids. Germline V lookup: CDR1 LNHDA, CDR2 SQIVND (reference sequence). CDR3 amino acids: CASRRGQGYGYTF. The CDR3 nucleotides are TGTGCCAGTAGACGTGGGCAGGGCTATGGCTACACCTTC.

V and J are TRBV28 and TRBJ1-3, with D maybe TRBD1 (5 bases). CDR3 length: 16 residues. Germline V CDR1 and CDR2: MDHEN, SYDVKM. Trimming cost V 3 bases and J 8 bases, with 20 bases left between them. The DNA for the CDR3 is TGTGCCAGCAGTTTGATAAGTGGGACTGGGCGACACACCATATATTTT. It specifies CASSLISGTGRHTIYF.

The chain has TRBV6-8 and TRBJ1-2, with 9 bases matching TRBD1. V lost 6 bases to trimming and J lost 4 bases; unmatched junction nucleotides: 3. The CDR3 is 13 residues long. Germline-derived CDR1 and CDR2 are MNHGY and SAAAGT. CDR3 nucleotides: TGTGCCAGCAGACAGGGGGCATTCTATGGCTACACCTTC. As protein: CASRQGAFYGYTF.

This clone was detected only once. This chain uses TRBV29-1 with TRBJ2-1; 7 bases agree with TRBD2. V shed 8 bases and J 4 bases; nucleotides not matched to a gene: 8. Per the germline V gene, CDR1 is SQVTM and CDR2 is ANQGSEA. This CDR3 region has 13 residues. In nucleotides, the CDR3 is TGCAGCCCGGTGAAAGCGGGGTACAATGAGCAGTTCTTC. It specifies CSPVKAGYNEQFF.

V is TRBV19 and J is TRBJ1-2; TRBD1 might be the D (6 bases). Germline CDR1 and CDR2: LNHDA and SQIVND (reference sequence). This CDR3 comprises 13 residues. Trimming shortened V by 5 bases and J by 4 bases, and 11 bases separated the two germline ends. The CDR3 loop is CASSVRGSYGYTF. Here the CDR3 DNA reads TGTGCCAGTAGTGTCAGGGGAAGCTATGGCTACACCTTC.

J is TRBJ2-5 and V is TRBV5-1; possibly TRBD1 for D (5 bases). The V gene's germline CDR1 is SGHRS and CDR2 YFSETQ. CDR3 size: 14 residues. V lost 1 base and J lost 3, with 10 bases in between. CDR3 in amino acids: CASSLSVREETQYF. In DNA, the CDR3 is TGCGCCAGCAGCTTGTCGGTCAGGGAAGAGACCCAGTACTTC. Full variable domain (rest looked up from reference TRBV5-1 and TRBJ2-5): KAGVTQTPRYLIKTRGQQVTLSCSPISGHRSVSWYQQTPGQGLQFLFEYFSETQRNKGNFPGRFSGRQFSNSRSEMNVSTLELGDSALYLCASSLSVREETQYFGPGTRLLVL.

This clone has a single count. V gene TRBV6-8 combines with J gene TRBJ1-1; D is undetermined. V lost 7 bases, J lost 0 bases, and 12 bases lay in between. Germline CDR1 MNHGY, CDR2 SAAAGT. The length of the CDR3 is 14 residues. The CDR3 DNA reads as TGTGCCAGCACTCCGGGCCAGTTGAACACTGAAGCTTTCTTT. This codes for CASTPGQLNTEAFF.

The chain links TRBV11-3 to TRBJ2-2, with D tentatively TRBD2 (5 bases). Between the trimmed V and J ends, which lost 4 bases and 5 bases, there was a span of 11 bases. This CDR3 comprises 14 residues. The germline V gene encodes CDR1 SGHNT and CDR2 YENEEA. The CDR3, as DNA: TGTGCCAGCAGCTGGGAGACCTTAACCGGGGAGCTGTTTTTT. Amino acids: CASSWETLTGELFF. The variable domain in full, with the rest retrieved from reference TRBV11-3 and TRBJ2-2, is EAGVVQSPRYKIIEKKQPVAFWCNPISGHNTLYWYLQNLGQGPELLIRYENEEAVDDSQLPKDRFSAERLKGVDSTLKIQPAELGDSAVYLCASSWETLTGELFFGEGSRLTVL.

The chain joins TRBV6-8 to TRBJ1-1; D is perhaps TRBD1 (5 bases). V shed 4 bases and J shed 0 bases, with 15 bases lying between them. This CDR3 has 16 residues. Per the germline V gene, CDR1 is MNHGY and CDR2 is SAAAGT. As DNA, the CDR3 is TGTGCCAGCAGTTTCTCTGCTGGGACGGTGAACACTGAAGCTTTCTTT. Its translation: CASSFSAGTVNTEAFF.

The chain carries TRBV15 and TRBJ1-1; tentatively, D is TRBD1 (6 bases). V lost 4 bases and J lost 5, with 17 bases in between. Germline values: CDR1 LNHNV, CDR2 YYDKDF (reference sequence). CDR3 length equals 15 residues. This chain's CDR3 is CATSTGAGARTEAFF. CDR3 bases: TGTGCCACCAGCACGGGAGCGGGGGCGCGGACTGAAGCTTTCTTT.

With respect to this clone: The junction and the germline gene differ at one end; a read error may be behind it. This chain uses TRBV11-3 with TRBJ1-5; 7 bases fit TRBD1. Germline values: CDR1 SGHNT, CDR2 YENEEA. The CDR3 covers 15 residues. The CDR3 bases are TGTGCCAGCAGCGGCCTAGGGCAGGGGGATCAACCCCAGCATTTT. It is translated as CASSGLGQGDQPQHF.

The chain recombines TRBV6-7 with TRBJ1-6; no clear D gene. TRBV6-7 is designated an ORF whose function remains uncertain. V was cut by 5 bases and J by 6 bases, with 17 bases left in between. The CDR3 extends over 16 amino acids. The CDR3, as DNA: TGTGCCAGCAGTGAAGGAGGTTCTACCGTTAATTCACCCCTCCACTTT. Protein: CASSEGGSTVNSPLHF.